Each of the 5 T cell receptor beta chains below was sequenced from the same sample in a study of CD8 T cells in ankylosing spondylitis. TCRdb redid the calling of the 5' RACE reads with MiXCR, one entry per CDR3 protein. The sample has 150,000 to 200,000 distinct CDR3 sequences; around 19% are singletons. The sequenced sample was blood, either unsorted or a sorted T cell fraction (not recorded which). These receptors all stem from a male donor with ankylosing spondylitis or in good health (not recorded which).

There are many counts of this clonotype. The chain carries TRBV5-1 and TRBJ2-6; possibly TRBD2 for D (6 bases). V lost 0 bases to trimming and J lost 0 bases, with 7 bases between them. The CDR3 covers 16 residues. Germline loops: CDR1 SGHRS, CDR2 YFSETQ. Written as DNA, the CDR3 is TGCGCCAGCAGCTTGGGGGGGGTCTCTGGGGCCAACGTCCTGACTTTC. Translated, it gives CASSLGGVSGANVLTF.

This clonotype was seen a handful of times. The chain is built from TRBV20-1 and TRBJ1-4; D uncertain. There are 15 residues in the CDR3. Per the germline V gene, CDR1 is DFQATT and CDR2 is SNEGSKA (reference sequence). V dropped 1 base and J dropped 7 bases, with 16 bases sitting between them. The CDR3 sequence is CSARVVLVLGEKLFF. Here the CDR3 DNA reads TGCAGTGCTAGAGTGGTATTAGTGCTTGGTGAAAAACTGTTTTTT.

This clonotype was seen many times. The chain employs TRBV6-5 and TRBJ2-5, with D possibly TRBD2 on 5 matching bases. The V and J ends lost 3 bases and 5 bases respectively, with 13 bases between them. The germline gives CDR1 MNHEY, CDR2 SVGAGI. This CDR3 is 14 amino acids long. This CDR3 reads CASSYGQAGETQYF. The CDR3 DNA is TGTGCCAGCAGTTATGGGCAGGCGGGCGAGACCCAGTACTTC.

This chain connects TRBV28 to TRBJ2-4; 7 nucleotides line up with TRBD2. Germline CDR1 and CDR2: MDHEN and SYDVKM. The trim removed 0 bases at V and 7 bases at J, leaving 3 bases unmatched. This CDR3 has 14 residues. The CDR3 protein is CASSLWRGGNIQYF. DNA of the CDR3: TGTGCCAGCAGTTTATGGAGGGGAGGGAACATTCAGTACTTC.

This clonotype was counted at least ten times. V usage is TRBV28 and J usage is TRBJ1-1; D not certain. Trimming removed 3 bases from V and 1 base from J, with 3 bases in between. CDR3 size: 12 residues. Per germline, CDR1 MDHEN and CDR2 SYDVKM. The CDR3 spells CASSLKNTEAFF. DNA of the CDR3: TGTGCCAGCAGTTTGAAGAACACTGAAGCTTTCTTT.